The T cell receptor beta chain described here comes from a study of blood T cell repertoires in COVID-19 (dated by TCRdb to about 2020). The study in broad terms: Samples covering the acute and convalescent phases of COVID-19 were provided by collaborators in the United States, Italy and Spain. The prospective study material was composed of cDNA or gDNA derived from T cells, B-cell-depleted T cells, or PBMCs. Deeply sampled blood TCRbeta repertoires from subjects exposed to, actively infected with, or recovered from COVID-19 were included in the dataset. The repertoires were made available in a free public database intended to serve as a resource for research on the immune response to SARS-CoV-2. The samples were drawn from the first 160 participants of the ongoing ImmuneRACE study and from 1,254 subjects provided by 6 global collaborators. Nearly every sample came with metadata listing a de-identified subject ID, COVID-19 status, age in years and sex. Where available, HLA class I and class II types were obtained from metadata supplied by the sample provider rather than from assay-based typing.

The CDR3 has 14 amino acids, counting the end cysteine and phenylalanine. The kept DNA is CDR3 alone, 42 bases in frame from the first base. CDR1 and CDR2 are drawn from the germline V gene: MNHEY, SVGEGT. At the junction V is shortened by 5 bases and J by 4 bases; bases outside the gene matches: 7. Concerning this clone: Its antigen has not been determined. No much larger clone exists at a distance of one base, and base qualities are not known.

The investigation overall reported the following: The amount of clinical and demographic metadata varied by source and participant and was provided uncurated.

The collaborating institutions used their own protocols to collect whole blood in K2EDTA tubes. Collaborator samples were shipped for TCRbeta analysis as frozen whole blood, isolated PBMCs, or DNA extracted from either sample type. TCRbeta CDR3 regions were amplified from genomic DNA using the immunoSEQ Assay, a bias-controlled multiplex PCR. Regarding the original processing steps: The number of nucleated cells in each sample was estimated by amplification of reference gene primers within the assay. Sequence reads were collapsed and filtered to measure the absolute abundance of every unique TCRbeta CDR3 rearrangement. Productive Simpson clonality was computed per sample as the square root of Simpson's diversity index over productive rearrangements. What TCRdb holds here is the immuneACCESS table cut down to in-frame rearrangements. Part of the clones is not present; checked against another copy, under half of the missing clones reflect an unresolved V gene, and the others are unexplained. The V and J calls and clone size were taken over from that table, and D and trimming were inferred from the DNA. In this sample the table shows 180,000 or so clones, more than 70% of which occur a single time. Roughly 2.5% of the sample comes from the top ten.

The clonotype comes from a man in his forties with active or convalescent COVID-19. The chain joins TRBV6-2 or TRBV6-3 to TRBJ1-1, with 7 junctional bases fitting TRBD1. Material: peripheral blood. The CDR3 protein sequence reads: CASSPTGFGTEAFF. Here is the DNA: TGTGCCAGCAGTCCGACAGGGTTTGGCACTGAAGCTTTCTTT.